This TCR beta chain was retrieved from a study of shared clonotypes between healthy human individuals. The overall study: Researchers drew samples from a couple of women and three men aged 18 to 49.

Germline assignment: CDR1 ENHRY and CDR2 SYGVKD. The CDR3 runs to 13 residues. Trimming stripped 3 bases from V and 1 base from J, with 6 bases between. TCRdb's copy holds only in-frame clones and misses some; the assay was immunoSEQ multiplex PCR. The table has roughly 2 million clones, 85% to 95% seen once. As to this clone: Its antigen is currently unknown. This sample also contains other DNA sequences that code for the same CDR3.

Study-level points and caveats: Non-shared clonotypes displayed generation probabilities falling below those of clonotypes present in all four donors. Researchers sampled blood only, noting tissue repertoires likely differ.

The chain combines TRBV10-3 with TRBJ1-1; D not certain. Sequencing used naive CD4+ T cells sorted from blood. Stated subset: CD45RA+ positively selected. The source of this sequence is a man younger than 35 in good health. The CDR3 DNA is TGTGCCATCAGTGACACAAAGAACACTGAAGCTTTCTTT. Protein: CAISDTKNTEAFF.